The subject of this entry is one TCR beta chain. The antigen is not known. Profiling of TCR beta VDJ combinations and CDR3 sequences used genomic DNA as template. TCRdb redid the calling of the reads with MiXCR, one entry per CDR3 protein. This sample has 160,000 or so distinct CDR3 sequences, with more than 40% found just once. The germline V gene encodes CDR1 SGHAT and CDR2 FQDESV (reference sequence). There are 17 residues in the CDR3. The V end lost 3 bases, the J end lost 6 bases, and 24 bases lay between the germline ends. The data derive from a study of CD8+CD57+ T cells in acquired aplastic anemia. At the level of the study: CD4+ and CD8+ cells, once sorted, gave DNA averaging approximately 3 ug.

Previously, flow cytometry had revealed CD8+CD57+ cell expansion in the patients chosen for sequencing. The patients all had a severe acquired aplastic anemia diagnosis. Study outcomes and limitations: There were over 25 CD8+ CDR3 sequences that occurred in both patients and controls.

This TCR came from a human donor with aplastic anemia. The chain joins TRBV11-1 to TRBJ2-7; D unclear. The sample taken for sequencing was sorted CD4+, CD8+, or CD8+CD57+ T cells (not recorded which) from PBMCs. DNA of the CDR3: TGTGCCAGCAGCTTGTTCCGCCAGACGGCAGGCAACTCCGAGCAGTACTTC. The encoded protein is CASSLFRQTAGNSEQYF.